This TCR beta chain comes out of a study of cytomegalovirus exposure and HLA in healthy donors. Points from the study as a whole: A missense variant in DCLRE1C was later tied to TCR beta V- and J-gene trimming. Among immune exposure information, only CMV serostatus was available.

On this clone itself: Antigen: not known.

The CDR3 has 15 amino acids. The germline V gene has CDR1 MNHEY and CDR2 SVGAGI. Between the trimmed V and J ends, which lost 4 bases and 6 bases, there was a span of 16 bases. With 60 Vbeta and 13 Jbeta primers, the PCR was carried out. Sequencing used immunoSEQ multiplex PCR; TCRdb keeps in-frame clones, though not all of them. The data contain roughly 150,000 clones, approximately 80% of them singletons. The sample taken for sequencing was PBMCs. This chain joins TRBV6-5 and TRBJ2-1; possible D gene TRBD2, 5 bases. The origin of this receptor is a man aged 40-49 years in good health and CMV-seronegative. The CDR3 is CASSSGEASRNEQFF. The CDR3 DNA reads as TGTGCCAGCAGTTCCGGAGAGGCTAGCCGCAATGAGCAGTTCTTC.